Here is one T cell receptor (beta chain) with its context. The data were obtained in a study of blood T cells in healthy people across ages. V lost 7 bases to trimming and J lost 3 bases, with 9 bases between them. This CDR3 region has 11 residues. CDR1 and CDR2 (germline): DFQATT, SNEGSKA (reference sequence). A second about 7 to 11 cycle PCR used barcoded and J-beta primers. Every molecule of cDNA carried a tag from a template-switch adaptor with 12 random nucleotides. TCRdb called the 5' RACE reads again in MiXCR, with one record for every CDR3 protein. The data hold around 1.5 million distinct CDR3 sequences, with about 35% observed a single time.

Source material: blood. V usage is TRBV20-1 and J usage is TRBJ1-1; D gene ambiguous. This clonotype originated in a woman in her 30s in good health. The CDR3 DNA follows: TGCAGTGTAGGTTTGGACACTGAAGCTTTCTTT. This translates into CSVGLDTEAFF.